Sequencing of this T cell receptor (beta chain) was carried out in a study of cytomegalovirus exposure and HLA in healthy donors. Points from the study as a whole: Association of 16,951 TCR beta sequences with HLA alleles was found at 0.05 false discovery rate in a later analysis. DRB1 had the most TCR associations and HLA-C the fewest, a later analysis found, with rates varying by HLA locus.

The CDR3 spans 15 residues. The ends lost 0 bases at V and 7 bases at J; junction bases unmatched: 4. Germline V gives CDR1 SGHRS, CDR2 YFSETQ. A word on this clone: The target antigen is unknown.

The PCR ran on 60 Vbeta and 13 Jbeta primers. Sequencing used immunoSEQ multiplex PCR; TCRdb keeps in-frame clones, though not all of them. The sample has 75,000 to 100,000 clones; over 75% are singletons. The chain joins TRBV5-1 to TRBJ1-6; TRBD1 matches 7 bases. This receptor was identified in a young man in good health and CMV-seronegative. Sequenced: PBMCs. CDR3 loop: CASSLGAGGNSPLHF. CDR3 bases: TGCGCCAGCAGCTTGGGAGCAGGGGGGAATTCACCCCTCCACTTT. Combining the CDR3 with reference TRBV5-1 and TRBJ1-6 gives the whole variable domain KAGVTQTPRYLIKTRGQQVTLSCSPISGHRSVSWYQQTPGQGLQFLFEYFSETQRNKGNFPGRFSGRQFSNSRSEMNVSTLELGDSALYLCASSLGAGGNSPLHFGNGTRLTVT.